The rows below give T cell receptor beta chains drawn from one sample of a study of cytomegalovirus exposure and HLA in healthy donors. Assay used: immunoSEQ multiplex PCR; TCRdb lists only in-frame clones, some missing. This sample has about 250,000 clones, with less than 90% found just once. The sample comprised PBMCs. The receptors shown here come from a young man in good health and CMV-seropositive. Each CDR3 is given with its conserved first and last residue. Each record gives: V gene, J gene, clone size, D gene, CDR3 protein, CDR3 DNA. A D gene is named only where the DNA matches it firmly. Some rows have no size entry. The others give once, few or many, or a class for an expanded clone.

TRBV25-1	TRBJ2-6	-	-	CARTPPRRSGANVLTF	TGTGCCAGAACCCCCCCGCGACGCTCTGGGGCCAACGTCCTGACTTTC
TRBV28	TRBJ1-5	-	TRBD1	CATKQGLSNQPQHF	TGTGCCACCAAACAGGGGTTGAGCAATCAGCCCCAGCATTTT
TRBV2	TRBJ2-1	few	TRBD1	CASSGTGERQFF	TGTGCCAGCAGTGGGACAGGGGAAAGGCAGTTCTTC
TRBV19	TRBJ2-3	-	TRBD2	CASSNLAGTDTQYF	TGTGCCAGTAGTAACCTAGCGGGCACAGATACGCAGTATTTT
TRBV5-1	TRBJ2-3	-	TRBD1	CASSLGQGLDTQYF	TGCGCCAGCAGCCTCGGACAGGGCTTGGATACGCAGTATTTT
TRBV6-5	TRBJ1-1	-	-	CASSTLNENTEAFF	TGTGCCAGCAGTACACTCAATGAGAACACTGAAGCTTTCTTT
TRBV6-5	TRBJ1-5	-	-	CASSYRGSNQPQHF	TGTGCCAGCAGTTATCGGGGTAGCAATCAGCCCCAGCATTTT
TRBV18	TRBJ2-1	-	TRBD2	CASSPTWTSQNEQFF	TGTGCCAGCTCACCAACGTGGACTAGCCAGAATGAGCAGTTCTTC
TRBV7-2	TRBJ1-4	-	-	CASSLGGLSEKLFF	TGTGCCAGCAGCTTAGGGGGTCTTAGTGAAAAACTGTTTTTT
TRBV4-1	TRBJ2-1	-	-	CASSQVARSGTDEQFF	TGCGCCAGCAGCCAAGTGGCCCGAAGCGGAACGGATGAGCAGTTCTTC
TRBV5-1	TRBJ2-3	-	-	CASSRGNSGSTDTQYF	TGCGCCAGCAGTAGGGGAAATAGCGGAAGCACAGATACGCAGTATTTT
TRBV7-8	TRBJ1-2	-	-	CASSLSLPGRCTF	TGTGCCAGCAGCTTATCTCTCCCAGGGCGTTGCACCTTC
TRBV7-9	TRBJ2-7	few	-	CASSLGASSYEQYF	TGTGCCAGCAGCTTAGGAGCGAGCTCCTACGAGCAGTACTTC
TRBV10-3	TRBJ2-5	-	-	CAISESARDTRETQYF	TGTGCCATCAGTGAGTCGGCCAGAGACACCCGGGAGACCCAGTACTTC
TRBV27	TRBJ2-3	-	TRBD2	CASSRTGTRVTDTQYF	TGTGCCAGCAGCCGAACCGGGACTAGAGTGACAGATACGCAGTATTTT